One T cell receptor beta chain is described in this entry. As yet, its antigen is unknown. Its ends do not fully match the called genes, so a read error is possible. The iRepertoire nested amplicon-rescue multiplex PCR amplified TCR alpha and beta CDR3s from RNA. TCRdb reprocessed the multiplex PCR reads with MiXCR, giving one entry per CDR3 protein. The repertoire consists of about 93,000 distinct CDR3 sequences, with roughly 39% occurring once and the leading ten covering roughly two fifths. This entry comes from a study of glioma-infiltrating T cells. This CDR3 is 13 amino acids long. Study-wide results and limits: CDR3 overlap between tissue and blood was very small.

Sample: glioma tissue, nonneoplastic brain tissue, or PBMCs (not recorded which). This chain links TRBV12-3 or TRBV12-4 with TRBJ2-3; D is unclear. The origin of this receptor is a human donor with low-grade glioma or glioblastoma, undergoing nonglioma brain surgery, or in good health (not recorded which). The CDR3 protein is CASSIQATDTQYF. Here the CDR3 DNA reads TGTGCCAGCAGTATCCAGGCCACAGACACGCAGTATTTT.